This T cell receptor beta chain was profiled in a study of blood T cells in healthy people across ages. Looking at the study overall: Template switching captured about one barcoded beta molecule per two T cells.

Donors gave roughly 10 milliliters of peripheral blood apiece. V lost 0 bases to trimming and J lost 8 bases, with 14 bases between them. The CDR3 spans 15 residues. Using a J-beta primer mix together with a sample-barcoded 5' primer, a second PCR was run for roughly 6 to 12 cycles. One entry per CDR3 protein results from TCRdb running MiXCR on the 5' RACE reads. The sample includes about 640,000 distinct CDR3 sequences, approximately 50% of them seen just once. The sequence was obtained from a man aged 55 to 70 in good health. This rearrangement joins TRBV12-3 or TRBV12-4 to TRBJ2-1; a weak D match, TRBD2 (7 bases). What was sequenced was blood. CDR3 bases: TGTGCCAGCAGTTTAGCGGGGGGGCCTCTGGATGAGCAGTTCTTC. Protein product: CASSLAGGPLDEQFF.